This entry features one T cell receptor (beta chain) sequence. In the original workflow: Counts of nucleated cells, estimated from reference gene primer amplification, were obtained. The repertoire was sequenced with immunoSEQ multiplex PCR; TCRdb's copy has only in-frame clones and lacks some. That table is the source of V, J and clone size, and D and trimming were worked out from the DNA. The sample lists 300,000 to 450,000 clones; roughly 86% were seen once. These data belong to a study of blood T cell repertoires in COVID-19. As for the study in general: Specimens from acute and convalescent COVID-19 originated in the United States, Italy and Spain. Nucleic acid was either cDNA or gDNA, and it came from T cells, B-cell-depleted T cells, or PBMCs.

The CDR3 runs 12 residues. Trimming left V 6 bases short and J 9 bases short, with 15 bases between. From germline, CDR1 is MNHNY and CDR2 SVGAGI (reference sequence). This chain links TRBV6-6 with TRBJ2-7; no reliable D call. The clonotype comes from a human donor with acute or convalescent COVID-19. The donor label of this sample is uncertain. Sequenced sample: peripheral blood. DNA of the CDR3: TGTGCCAGCAGCCCCACTATCGGCGGGCAGTACTTC. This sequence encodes CASSPTIGGQYF.